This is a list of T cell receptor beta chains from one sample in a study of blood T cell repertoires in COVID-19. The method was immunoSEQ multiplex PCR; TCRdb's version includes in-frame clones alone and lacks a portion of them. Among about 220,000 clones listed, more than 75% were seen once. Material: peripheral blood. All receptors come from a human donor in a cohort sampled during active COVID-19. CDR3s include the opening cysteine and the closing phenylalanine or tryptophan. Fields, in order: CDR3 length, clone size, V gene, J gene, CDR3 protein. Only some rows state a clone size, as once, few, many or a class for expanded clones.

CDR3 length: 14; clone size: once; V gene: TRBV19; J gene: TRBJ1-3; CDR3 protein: CASTFTAVLDTIYF
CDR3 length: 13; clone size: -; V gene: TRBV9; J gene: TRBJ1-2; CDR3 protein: CASSPSLQGGYTF
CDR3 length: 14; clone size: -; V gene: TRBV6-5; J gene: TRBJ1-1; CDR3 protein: CASRKDRPSTEAFF
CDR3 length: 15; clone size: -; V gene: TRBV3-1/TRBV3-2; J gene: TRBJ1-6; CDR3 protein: CASRMGQGASSPLHF
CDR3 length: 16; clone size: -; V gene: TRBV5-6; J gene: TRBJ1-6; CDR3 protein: CASSAYDRDGNSPLHF
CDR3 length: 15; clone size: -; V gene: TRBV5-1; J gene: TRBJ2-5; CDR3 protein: CASSLTGGEGETQYF
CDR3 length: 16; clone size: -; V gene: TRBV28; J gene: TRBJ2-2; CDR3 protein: CASSLAGYFEGGELFF
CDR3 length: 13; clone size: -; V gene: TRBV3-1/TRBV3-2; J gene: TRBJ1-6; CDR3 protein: CASSQTGNSPLHF
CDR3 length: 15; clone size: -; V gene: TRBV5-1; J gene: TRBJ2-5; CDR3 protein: CASSSETGEGETQYF
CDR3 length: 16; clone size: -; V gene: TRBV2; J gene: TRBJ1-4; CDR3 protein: CASSQGQGGLGEKLFF
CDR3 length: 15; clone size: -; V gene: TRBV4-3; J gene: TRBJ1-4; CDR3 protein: CASSQEWGGNEKLFF
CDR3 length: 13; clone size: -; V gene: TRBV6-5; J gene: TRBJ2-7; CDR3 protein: CASLRLGGYEQYF
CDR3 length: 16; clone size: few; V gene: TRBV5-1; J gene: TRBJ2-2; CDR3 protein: CASSLASGGNTGELFF
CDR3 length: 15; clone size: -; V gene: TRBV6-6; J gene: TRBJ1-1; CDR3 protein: CASSYSNRGSTEAFF
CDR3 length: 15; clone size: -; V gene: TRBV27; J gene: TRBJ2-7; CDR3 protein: CASSLNRVSSYEQYF
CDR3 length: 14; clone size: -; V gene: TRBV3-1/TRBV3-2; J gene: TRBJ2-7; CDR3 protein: CASSQKGVSYEQYF
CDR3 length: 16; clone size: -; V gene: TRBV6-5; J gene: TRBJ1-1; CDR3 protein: CASSYVGQGVSTEAFF
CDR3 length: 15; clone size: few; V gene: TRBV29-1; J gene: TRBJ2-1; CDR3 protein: CSVEPRAGSYNEQFF